This passage covers 14 T cell receptor beta chains from one sample sequenced in a study of beta chain features in type 1 diabetes listed by TCRdb under 2018. On the study overall, not on this receptor specifically: Type 1 diabetes patients showed a moderate but significant shortening of TCRB CDR3 length in all four CD4+ subsets.

These receptors are not linked to any known antigen. The library was prepared using the immunoSEQ multiplex PCR assay. The entire isolated RNA was reverse transcribed using the High Capacity cDNA Reverse Transcription Kit, and thus expressed TCRB transcripts were sequenced. This is the immuneACCESS table as TCRdb keeps it, with only in-frame sequences that have V and J called. A part of the clones is gone; compared with another copy, unresolved V genes explain less than half, and the rest is unexplained. The sample table holds some 280,000 clones, of which 13% to 15% were seen once. The ten largest account for about 0.017% of the sample. The sequenced sample was naive CD4+ T cells from blood. The sample's cell subset or site label, in plain terms: true naive CD4+ T cells. These receptors all stem from a man aged 30-40 years with type 1 diabetes.

This chain uses TRBV4-3 with TRBJ2-5; a possible D gene is TRBD1 (6 bases). The germline V and J ends were trimmed by 0 bases and 10 bases, with 12 bases remaining between them. Germline CDR1 is LGHNA and CDR2 is YSLEER. This CDR3 has 13 amino acids. CDR3 sequence: CASSQDRKGGQYF. In nucleotides, the CDR3 is TGCGCCAGCAGCCAAGATAGGAAAGGGGGCCAGTACTTC.

The chain recombines TRBV6-6 with TRBJ1-3; D is unresolved. This CDR3 has 12 residues. Germline CDR1 is MNHNY and CDR2 is SVGAGI (reference sequence). The V gene lost 7 bases and the J gene lost 4 bases, with 8 bases spanning the gap. Here the CDR3 DNA reads TGTGCCAGCACTTTCAGGGGAAACACCATATATTTT. This translates into CASTFRGNTIYF.

This rearrangement joins TRBV18 to TRBJ1-1; 9 bases agree with TRBD1. CDR1 is KGHSH, CDR2 LQKENI, per germline. The J segment lost 6 bases and the V segment lost 2 bases, leaving 4 bases of the junction unmatched. There are 14 residues in the CDR3. The CDR3 DNA follows: TGTGCCAGCTCACCAAGGACAGGGGAGTCTGAAGCTTTCTTT. This sequence encodes CASSPRTGESEAFF.

A note on this clone: One end of the junction is discordant with germline, which a read error may explain. The CDR3 reads CASSPSRETERFF. CDR3 nucleotides: TGTGCCAGCAGCCCGAGCCGGGAAACCGAGCGGTTTTTT. J is TRBJ2-2 and V is TRBV11-2; possibly TRBD2 for D (5 bases). The CDR3 covers 13 residues. Germline CDR1 is SGHAT and CDR2 is FQNNGV.

This clone was counted a few times. The rearrangement links TRBV7-9 to TRBJ1-1; D call uncertain. There are 11 residues in the CDR3. Germline CDR1 is SEHNR and CDR2 is FQNEAQ (reference sequence). V dropped 2 bases and J dropped 10 bases, with 8 bases sitting between them. The CDR3, as DNA: TGTGCCAGCAGCTTATCAGATCCAGCTTTCTTT. Translating it yields CASSLSDPAFF.

This clone turned up a few times. In the same sample, other DNA sequences code for this CDR3. The chain is built from TRBV30 and TRBJ1-5, with a tentative D call TRBD1 (5 bases). CDR1 is GTSNPN, CDR2 SVGIG, per germline (reference sequence). Between the trimmed V and J ends, which lost 0 bases and 6 bases, there was a span of 9 bases. The CDR3 is 13 residues long. CDR3 region: CAWSVQEGQPQHF. CDR3 nucleotide sequence: TGTGCCTGGAGTGTACAGGAGGGTCAGCCCCAGCATTTT.

This clone came up a few times. The CDR3 DNA is TGTGCCAGCAGCTCTCAGGGGGACACTGAAGCTTTCTTT. Translation gives CASSSQGDTEAFF. The chain uses TRBV7-6 and TRBJ1-1; 7 bases agree with TRBD1. The CDR3 spans 13 residues. Germline-derived CDR1 and CDR2 are SGHVS and FNYEAQ. V was clipped by 4 bases and J by 3 bases; unmatched bases: 2.

This chain links TRBV27 with TRBJ2-5, with 12 bases that match TRBD2. The V segment lost 5 bases and the J segment 7 bases; nucleotides outside the gene matches: 11. The CDR3 extends over 16 amino acids. Germline values: CDR1 MNHEY, CDR2 SMNVEV (reference sequence). CDR3 nucleotides: TGTGCCAGCAGTCGCCGGACTAGCGGGACGCCATGGACCCAGTACTTC. It encodes CASSRRTSGTPWTQYF.

This clone was detected only a few times. The rearrangement uses TRBV9 and TRBJ2-7; 7 bases match TRBD1. CDR1 and CDR2 from the germline V gene are SGDLS and YYNGEE. Germline trimming cut 2 bases from V and 6 bases from J; bases unmatched to any gene: 8. The CDR3 has 14 residues. The CDR3 region is CASSVRDREAEQYF. The CDR3 bases are TGTGCCAGCAGCGTCCGGGACAGAGAAGCCGAGCAGTACTTC.

The chain is built from TRBV6-6 and TRBJ2-1; TRBD2 aligns across 13 bases. With V trimmed by 6 bases and J by 4 bases, 6 bases remained unmatched. CDR1 is MNHNY, CDR2 SVGAGI, per germline (reference sequence). The CDR3 is 16 amino acids. The CDR3 sequence is CASSRGLAGLYNEQFF. CDR3 nucleotides: TGTGCCAGCAGCCGGGGACTAGCGGGGTTATACAATGAGCAGTTCTTC.

The J gene is TRBJ1-1, the V gene TRBV13, with a tentative D call TRBD1 (5 bases). Germline V gives CDR1 PRHDT, CDR2 FYEKMQ (reference sequence). Trimming pared 1 base from V and 4 bases from J, leaving 10 bases between. CDR3 length: 14 residues. In nucleotides, the CDR3 is TGTGCCAGCAGCTTAGAGGCAAGGGGCACTGAAGCTTTCTTT. This sequence encodes CASSLEARGTEAFF.

This clone was counted only a few times. The rearrangement joins TRBV9 to TRBJ2-1, with TRBD2 identical over 13 bases. The trim removed 4 bases at V and 3 bases at J, leaving 4 bases unmatched. This CDR3 contains 16 residues. The germline CDR1 and CDR2 sequences are SGDLS and YYNGEE. CDR3 coding DNA: TGTGCCAGCAGCACTAGCGGGAGGGATCTCTACAATGAGCAGTTCTTC. Translated: CASSTSGRDLYNEQFF.

This clone has more than one count but fewer than ten. V gene TRBV5-1 combines with J gene TRBJ2-2, with 10 bases identical to TRBD2. Germline V CDR1 and CDR2: SGHRS, YFSETQ. V shed 2 bases and J 4 bases; nucleotides not matched to a gene: 5. The CDR3 totals 16 residues. As DNA, the CDR3 is TGCGCCAGCAGCTTTTGGACTAGCGGAATCACCGGGGAGCTGTTTTTT. Its translation: CASSFWTSGITGELFF.

This clone was counted a few times. This chain links TRBV25-1 with TRBJ2-5, with D maybe TRBD2 (6 bases). The CDR3 length is 13 residues. CDR1 MGHDK and CDR2 SYGVNS come from the germline V gene. The V end lost 7 bases, the J end lost 2 bases, and 11 bases lay between the germline ends. The CDR3 loop is CASTRGGQETQYF. In DNA form, the CDR3 reads TGTGCCAGCACCCGAGGAGGGCAAGAGACCCAGTACTTC.